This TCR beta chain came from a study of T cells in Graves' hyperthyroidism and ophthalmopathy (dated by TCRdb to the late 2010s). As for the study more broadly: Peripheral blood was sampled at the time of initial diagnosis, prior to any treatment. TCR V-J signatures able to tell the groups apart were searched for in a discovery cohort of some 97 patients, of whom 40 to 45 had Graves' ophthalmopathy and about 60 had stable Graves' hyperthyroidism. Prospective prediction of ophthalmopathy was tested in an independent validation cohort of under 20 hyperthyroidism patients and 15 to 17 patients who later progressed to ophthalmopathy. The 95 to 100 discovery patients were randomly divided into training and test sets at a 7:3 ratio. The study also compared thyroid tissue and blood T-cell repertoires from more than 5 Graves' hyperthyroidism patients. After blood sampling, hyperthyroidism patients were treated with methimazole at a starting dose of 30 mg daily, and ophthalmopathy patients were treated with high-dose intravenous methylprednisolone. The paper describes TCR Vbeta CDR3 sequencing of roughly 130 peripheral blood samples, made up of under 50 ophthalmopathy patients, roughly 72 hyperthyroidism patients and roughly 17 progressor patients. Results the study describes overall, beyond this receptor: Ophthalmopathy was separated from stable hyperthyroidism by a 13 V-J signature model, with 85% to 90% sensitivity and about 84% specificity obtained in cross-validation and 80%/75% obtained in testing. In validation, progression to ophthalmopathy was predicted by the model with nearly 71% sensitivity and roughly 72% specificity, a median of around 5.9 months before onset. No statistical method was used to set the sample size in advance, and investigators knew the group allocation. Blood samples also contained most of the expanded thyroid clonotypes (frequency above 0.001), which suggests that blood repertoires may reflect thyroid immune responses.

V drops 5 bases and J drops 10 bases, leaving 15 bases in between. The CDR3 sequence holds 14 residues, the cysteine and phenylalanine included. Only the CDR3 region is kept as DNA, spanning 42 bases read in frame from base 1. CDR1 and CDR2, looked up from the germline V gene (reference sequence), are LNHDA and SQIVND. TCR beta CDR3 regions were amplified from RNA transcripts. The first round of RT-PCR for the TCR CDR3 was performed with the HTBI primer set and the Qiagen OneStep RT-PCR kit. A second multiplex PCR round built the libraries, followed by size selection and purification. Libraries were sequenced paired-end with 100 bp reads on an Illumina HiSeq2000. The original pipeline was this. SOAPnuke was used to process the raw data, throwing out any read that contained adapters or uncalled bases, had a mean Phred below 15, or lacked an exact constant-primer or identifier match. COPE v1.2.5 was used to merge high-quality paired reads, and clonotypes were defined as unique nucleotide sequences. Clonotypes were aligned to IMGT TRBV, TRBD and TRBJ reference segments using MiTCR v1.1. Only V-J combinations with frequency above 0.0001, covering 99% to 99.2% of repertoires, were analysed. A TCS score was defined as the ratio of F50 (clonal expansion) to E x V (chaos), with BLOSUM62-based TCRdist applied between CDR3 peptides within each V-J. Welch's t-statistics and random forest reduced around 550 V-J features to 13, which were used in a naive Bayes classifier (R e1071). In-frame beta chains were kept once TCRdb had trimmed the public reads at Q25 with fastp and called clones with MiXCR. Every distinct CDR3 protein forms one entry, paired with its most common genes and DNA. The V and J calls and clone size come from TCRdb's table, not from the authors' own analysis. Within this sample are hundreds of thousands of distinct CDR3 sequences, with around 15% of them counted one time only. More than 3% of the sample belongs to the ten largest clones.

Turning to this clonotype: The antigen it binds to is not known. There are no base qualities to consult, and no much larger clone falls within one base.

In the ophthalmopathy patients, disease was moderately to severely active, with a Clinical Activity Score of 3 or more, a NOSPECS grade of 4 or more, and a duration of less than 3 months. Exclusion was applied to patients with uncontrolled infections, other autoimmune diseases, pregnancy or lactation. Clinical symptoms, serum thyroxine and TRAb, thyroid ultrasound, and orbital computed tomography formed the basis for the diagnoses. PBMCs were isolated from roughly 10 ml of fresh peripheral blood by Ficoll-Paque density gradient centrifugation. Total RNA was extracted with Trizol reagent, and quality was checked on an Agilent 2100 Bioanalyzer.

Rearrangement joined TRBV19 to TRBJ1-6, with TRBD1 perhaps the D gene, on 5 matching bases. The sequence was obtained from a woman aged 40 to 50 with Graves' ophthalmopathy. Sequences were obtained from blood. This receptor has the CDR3 CASSSQGRESPLHF. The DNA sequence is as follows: TGTGCCAGTAGTTCTCAGGGTCGGGAATCACCCCTCCACTTT.